This T cell receptor beta chain was documented in a study of CD8 T cells in Susac syndrome. With random hexamers, roughly 0.45 to 1 ug RNA was reverse transcribed. Via MiXCR, TCRdb re-called the immunoSEQ multiplex PCR reads, giving one row per CDR3 protein. Among 250,000 to 300,000 distinct CDR3 sequences listed, approximately 85% were seen once. Trimming took off 8 bases at V and 4 bases at J, with 12 bases between the two ends. CDR3 length: 13 residues. In germline, CDR1 is LNHDA, CDR2 SQIVND (reference sequence). This sequence was found in a human donor with multiple sclerosis. This chain uses TRBV19 with TRBJ1-5, with D tentatively TRBD1 (6 bases). The sequenced sample was CD8+ T cells from PBMCs. The DNA for the CDR3 is TGTGCCAGTTCTGACAGGACAAATCAGCCCCAGCATTTT. Translating it yields CASSDRTNQPQHF.